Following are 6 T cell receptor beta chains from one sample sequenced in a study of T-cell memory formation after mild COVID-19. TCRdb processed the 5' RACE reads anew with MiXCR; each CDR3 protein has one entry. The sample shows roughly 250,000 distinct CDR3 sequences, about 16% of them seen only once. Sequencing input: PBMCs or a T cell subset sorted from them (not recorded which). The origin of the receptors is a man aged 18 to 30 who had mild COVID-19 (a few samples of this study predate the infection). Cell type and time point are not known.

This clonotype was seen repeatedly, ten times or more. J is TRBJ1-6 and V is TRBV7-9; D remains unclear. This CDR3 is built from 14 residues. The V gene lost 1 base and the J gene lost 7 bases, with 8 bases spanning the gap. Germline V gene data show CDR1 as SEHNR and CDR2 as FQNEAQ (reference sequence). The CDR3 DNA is TGTGCCAGCAGCTTAGACCTGACGAATTCACCCCTCCACTTT. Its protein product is CASSLDLTNSPLHF.

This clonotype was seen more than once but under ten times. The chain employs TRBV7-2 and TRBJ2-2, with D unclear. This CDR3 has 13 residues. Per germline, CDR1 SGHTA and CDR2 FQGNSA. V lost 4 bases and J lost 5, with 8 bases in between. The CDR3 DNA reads TGTGCCAGCAGCTCGCTTTTAACCGGGGAGCTGTTTTTT. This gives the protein CASSSLLTGELFF.

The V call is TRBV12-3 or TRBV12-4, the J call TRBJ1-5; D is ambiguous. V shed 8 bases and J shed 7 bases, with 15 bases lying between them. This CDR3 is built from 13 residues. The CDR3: CASRRSAGQPQHF. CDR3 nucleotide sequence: TGTGCCAGCCGCCGGTCCGCCGGACAGCCCCAGCATTTT.

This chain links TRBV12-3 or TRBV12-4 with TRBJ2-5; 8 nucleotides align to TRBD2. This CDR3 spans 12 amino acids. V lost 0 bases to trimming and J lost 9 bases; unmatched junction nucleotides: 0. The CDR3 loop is CASSLAGGAQYF. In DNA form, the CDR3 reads TGTGCCAGCAGTTTAGCCGGGGGGGCCCAGTACTTC.

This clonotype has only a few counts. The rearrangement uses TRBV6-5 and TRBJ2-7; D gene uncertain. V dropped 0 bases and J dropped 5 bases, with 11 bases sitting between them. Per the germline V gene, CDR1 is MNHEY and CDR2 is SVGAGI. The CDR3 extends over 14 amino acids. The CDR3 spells CASSYSRQADEQYF. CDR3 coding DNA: TGTGCCAGCAGTTACTCGAGGCAGGCCGACGAGCAGTACTTC.

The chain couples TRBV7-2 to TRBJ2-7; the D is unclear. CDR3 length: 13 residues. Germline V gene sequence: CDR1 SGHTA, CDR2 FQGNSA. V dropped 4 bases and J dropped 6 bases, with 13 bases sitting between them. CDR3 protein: CASSSGVVVEQYF. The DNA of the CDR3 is TGTGCCAGCAGCTCAGGTGTTGTGGTCGAGCAGTACTTC.